The 5 T cell receptor beta chains in this list originate from one sample, sequenced in a study of blood T cells in healthy people across ages. Combining a sample-barcoded 5' primer with a J-beta primer mix, a second PCR ran for about 7 to 11 cycles. TCRdb reanalysed the 5' RACE reads using MiXCR and keeps one entry per CDR3 protein. The sample includes more than 650,000 distinct CDR3 sequences, 20% to 30% of them seen just once. This sample also appeared in a second study, on T cells of mothers and their children.

Sequencing was carried out using blood. The receptors derive from a boy younger than 18 in good health.

The CDR3 loop reads CASQGQGEIYGYTF. The CDR3, as DNA: TGTGCCAGCCAGGGACAGGGGGAAATCTATGGCTACACCTTC. V gene TRBV2 combines with J gene TRBJ1-2; 11 nucleotides agree with TRBD1. The CDR3 is 14 residues long. The J segment lost 4 bases and the V segment lost 8 bases, leaving 6 bases of the junction unmatched. Per the germline V gene, CDR1 is SNHLY and CDR2 is FYNNEI.

This clonotype was counted only a few times. The chain has TRBV7-9 and TRBJ1-3; D unresolved. The CDR3 spans 17 residues. CDR1 and CDR2 (germline): SEHNR, FQNEAQ (reference sequence). V lost 5 bases and J 4 bases, leaving 21 bases between the germline ends. The CDR3 reads CASSPRGRSYSGNTIYF. DNA of the CDR3: TGTGCCAGCAGCCCTCGTGGGAGGTCGTACTCCGGAAACACCATATATTTT. Based on the CDR3 plus reference TRBV7-9 and TRBJ1-3, the full variable domain is DTGVSQNPRHKITKRGQNVTFRCDPISEHNRLYWYRQTLGQGPEFLTYFQNEAQLEKSRLLSDRFSAERPKGSFSTLEIQRTEQGDSAMYLCASSPRGRSYSGNTIYFGEGSWLTVV.

This clonotype was seen a few times. The V gene is TRBV27, the J gene TRBJ2-7; 7 bases are a match to TRBD1. The CDR3 has 18 amino acids. The germline gives CDR1 MNHEY, CDR2 SMNVEV (reference sequence). V was clipped by 5 bases and J by 3 bases; unmatched bases: 19. The DNA for the CDR3 is TGTGCCAGCAGTCTCACCCGCTTGGACAGGTACCCCTTCTACGAGCAGTACTTC. Protein sequence: CASSLTRLDRYPFYEQYF.

This clonotype was counted between two and nine times. The rearrangement uses TRBV4-1 and TRBJ1-5; 8 bases line up with TRBD1. Germline V lookup: CDR1 MGHRA, CDR2 YSYEKL. After removal of 0 bases from V and 0 bases from J, the junction contained 4 bases not matched to a gene. The CDR3 is made up of 17 amino acids. The CDR3 loop reads CASSQDGTGFSNQPQHF. CDR3 coding DNA: TGCGCCAGCAGCCAAGATGGGACAGGCTTTAGCAATCAGCCCCAGCATTTT.

The chain has TRBV3-1 and TRBJ1-2; D remains ambiguous. V was trimmed by 3 bases and J by 8 bases, leaving 10 bases between them. This CDR3 has 12 residues. CDR1 and CDR2 from the germline V gene are LGHDT and YNNKEL (reference sequence). In DNA, the CDR3 is TGTGCCAGCAGCCACGGCTCTGGAGGCTACACCTTC. Protein sequence: CASSHGSGGYTF.